A single sample gave rise to the 8 T cell receptor beta chains below, sequenced in a study of blood T cells in healthy people across ages. A second PCR, run for roughly 7 to 12 cycles, used a sample-barcoded 5' primer plus a J-beta primer mix. TCRdb reprocessed the 5' RACE reads with MiXCR, giving one entry per CDR3 protein. The sample carries fewer than 2 million distinct CDR3 sequences, around 42% recorded once. The sample consisted of blood. The receptor source for this set is a human donor in good health.

This clonotype came up once. The CDR3 DNA reads as TGTGCCAGCAGTGAGGAGGTCGTCTCTGGAAACACCATATATTTT. Translation: CASSEEVVSGNTIYF. The chain joins TRBV2 to TRBJ1-3; no clear D. The germline V and J ends were trimmed by 3 bases and 0 bases, with 9 bases remaining between them. The CDR3 sequence is 15 residues long. Germline V lookup: CDR1 SNHLY, CDR2 FYNNEI.

The chain recombines TRBV3-1 with TRBJ2-7; 7 bases fit TRBD2. CDR3 length equals 15 residues. The V gene's germline CDR1 is LGHDT and CDR2 YNNKEL (reference sequence). The ends lost 1 base at V and 7 bases at J; junction bases unmatched: 10. CDR3 residues: CASSQGSGAYNEQYF. DNA for the CDR3: TGTGCCAGCAGCCAAGGCAGCGGGGCCTACAATGAGCAGTACTTC.

The chain has TRBV9 and TRBJ2-7; D is undetermined. The V gene's germline CDR1 is SGDLS and CDR2 YYNGEE. Trimming removed 3 bases from V and 1 base from J, with 11 bases in between. The CDR3 runs 14 residues. The CDR3 reads CASSAGGFSYEQYF. The CDR3 bases are TGTGCCAGCAGCGCCGGCGGCTTTTCCTACGAGCAGTACTTC.

This clonotype was picked up many times. This may come from a read error, since a much larger clone is one base off. V is TRBV29-1 and J is TRBJ2-3, with 7 bases identical to TRBD1. Trimming at V came to 3 bases and at J to 1 base, leaving 1 base not matched to a gene. In germline, CDR1 is SQVTM, CDR2 ANQGSEA. The CDR3 has 13 amino acids. The CDR3 region is CSVDGQGTDTQYF. Written as DNA, the CDR3 is TGCAGCGTTGACGGACAGGGCACAGATACGCAGTATTTT.

The chain carries TRBV5-1 and TRBJ2-7; 11 bases are a match to TRBD2. Germline CDR1 is SGHRS and CDR2 is YFSETQ. This CDR3 is 17 amino acids long. J lost 1 base, V lost 4 bases, and 10 bases had no gene match. The CDR3 is CASSPVKTSGESYEQYF. The DNA of the CDR3 is TGCGCCAGCAGCCCCGTAAAGACTAGCGGGGAGTCCTACGAGCAGTACTTC.

In DNA, the CDR3 is TGTGCCACCCTACCTCCACGGGGGGCGTTCTATGGCTACACCTTC. Translation: CATLPPRGAFYGYTF. The chain recombines TRBV28 with TRBJ1-2; TRBD1 might be the D (6 bases). Looked up from germline, CDR1 is MDHEN and CDR2 is SYDVKM. Trimming removed 10 bases from V and 4 bases from J, with 22 bases in between. The length of the CDR3 is 15 residues.

J is TRBJ2-5 and V is TRBV6-1; D may correspond to TRBD1 or TRBD2 (5 bases each). The J call could be wrong; TRBJ2-7 is a better fit for the DNA end. The CDR3 contains 15 residues. Germline CDR1 is MNHNS and CDR2 is SASEGT. The CDR3 DNA reads as TGTGCCAGCACGAGGGCCGGCAGGGAAGGCTACGAGCAGTACTTC. Translating gives CASTRAGREGYEQYF.

As concerns this clonotype: The junction shows a germline mismatch at one end, possibly a read error. J is TRBJ2-1 and V is TRBV3-1, with D perhaps TRBD2 (6 bases). This CDR3 has 14 residues. Germline CDR1 LGHDT, CDR2 YNNKEL (reference sequence). CDR3 DNA sequence: TGTGCCAGCACCCAATGGTCTAGCGTCAATGAGCAGTTCTTC. Its protein is CASTQWSSVNEQFF.